This TCR beta chain is from a study of blood T cells in healthy people across ages. Next came a second PCR, run for 7 to 11 cycles, which used a sample-barcoded 5' primer along with a J-beta primer mix. Each cDNA molecule was tagged by a template-switch adaptor with 12 random nucleotides. TCRdb analysed the 5' RACE reads with MiXCR anew, one entry per CDR3 protein. The table shows around 520,000 distinct CDR3 sequences, with around a quarter occurring only once. The CDR3 length is 16 residues. CDR1 is SGDLS and CDR2 is YYNGEE in the germline V gene. The data also belong to a second study, concerning T cells of mothers and their children.

Input material: blood. The chain joins TRBV9 to TRBJ2-5; the match to TRBD1 covers 10 bases. The tail of the sequence fits TRBJ2-7 better, so the J call may be wrong. This receptor was taken from a boy between 2 and 10 years old in good health. Here the CDR3 DNA reads TGTGCCAGCAGCGTAGATCTGGGACAGGGGAGAGGCGAGCAGTACTTC. It specifies CASSVDLGQGRGEQYF.